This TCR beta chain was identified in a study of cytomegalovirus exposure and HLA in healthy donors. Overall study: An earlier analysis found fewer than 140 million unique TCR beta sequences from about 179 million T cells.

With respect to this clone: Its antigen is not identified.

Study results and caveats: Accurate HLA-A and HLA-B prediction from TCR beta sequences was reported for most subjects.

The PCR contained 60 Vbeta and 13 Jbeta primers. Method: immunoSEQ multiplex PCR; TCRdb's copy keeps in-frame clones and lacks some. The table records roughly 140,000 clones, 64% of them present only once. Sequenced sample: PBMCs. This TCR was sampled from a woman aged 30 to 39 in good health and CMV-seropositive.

The CDR3 region is CAISPTSGGINEQFF. The CDR3 DNA follows: TGTGCCATCAGTCCAACTAGCGGGGGGATCAATGAGCAGTTCTTC. J is TRBJ2-1 and V is TRBV10-3; 12 bases agree with TRBD2. The CDR3 runs 15 residues. Trimming removed 5 bases from V and 6 bases from J; junction bases left unmatched: 5. Germline CDR1 and CDR2: ENHRY and SYGVKD.